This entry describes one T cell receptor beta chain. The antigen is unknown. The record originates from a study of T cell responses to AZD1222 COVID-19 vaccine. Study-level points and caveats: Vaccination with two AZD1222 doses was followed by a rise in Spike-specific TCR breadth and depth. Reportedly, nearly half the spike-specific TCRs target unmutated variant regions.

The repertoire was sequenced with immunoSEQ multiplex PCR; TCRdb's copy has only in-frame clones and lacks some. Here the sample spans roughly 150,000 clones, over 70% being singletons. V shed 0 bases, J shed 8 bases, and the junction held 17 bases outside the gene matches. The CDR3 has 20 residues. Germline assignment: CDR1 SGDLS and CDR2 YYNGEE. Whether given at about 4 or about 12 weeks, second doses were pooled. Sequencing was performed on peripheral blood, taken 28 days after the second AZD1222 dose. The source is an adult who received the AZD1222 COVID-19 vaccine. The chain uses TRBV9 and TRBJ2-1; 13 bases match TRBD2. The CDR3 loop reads CASSVGPRALAGGTLHEQFF. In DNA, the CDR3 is TGTGCCAGCAGCGTAGGGCCCAGGGCACTAGCGGGAGGGACTCTGCATGAGCAGTTCTTC.